Detailed here is one T cell receptor (beta chain). Data came from immunoSEQ multiplex PCR; TCRdb stores just in-frame clones and leaves some out. The sample lists about 200,000 clones, more than 70% occurring once. This specimen comes from a study of blood T cell repertoires in COVID-19. V shed 8 bases and J shed 1 base, with 11 bases lying between them. Germline CDR1 and CDR2: SEHNR and FQNEAQ (reference sequence). The CDR3 covers 13 residues. Seattle patients were enrolled during active infection and followed longitudinally. The sequence was obtained from a man aged 50 or older with COVID-19, enrolled during active disease. The chain couples TRBV7-9 to TRBJ1-1; TRBD1 might be the D (6 bases). Sequenced: peripheral blood. CDR3 nucleotides: TGTGCCAGCGGGGGACAACCGAACACTGAAGCTTTCTTT. Its translation: CASGGQPNTEAFF.